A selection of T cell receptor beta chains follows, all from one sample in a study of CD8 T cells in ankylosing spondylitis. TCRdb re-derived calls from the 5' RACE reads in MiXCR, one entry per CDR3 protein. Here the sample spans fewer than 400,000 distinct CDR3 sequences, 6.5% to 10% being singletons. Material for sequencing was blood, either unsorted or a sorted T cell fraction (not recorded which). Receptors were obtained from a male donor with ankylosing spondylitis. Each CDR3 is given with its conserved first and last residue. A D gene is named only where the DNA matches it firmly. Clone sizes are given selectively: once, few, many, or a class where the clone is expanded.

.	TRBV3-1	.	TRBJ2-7	CASSHWGTEASHEQYF	TGTGCCAGCAGCCATTGGGGCACAGAAGCGTCCCACGAGCAGTACTTC
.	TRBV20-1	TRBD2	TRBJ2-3	CSARFEREGPTDTQYF	TGCAGTGCTAGATTTGAGCGGGAGGGCCCCACAGATACGCAGTATTTT
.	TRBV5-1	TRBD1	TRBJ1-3	CASSLEGQANSGNTIYF	TGCGCCAGCAGCTTGGAGGGACAGGCCAACTCTGGAAACACCATATATTTT
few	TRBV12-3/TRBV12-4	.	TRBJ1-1	CASNSGVNTEAFF	TGTGCCAGCAATTCAGGAGTGAACACTGAAGCTTTCTTT
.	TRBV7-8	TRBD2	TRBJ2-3	CASSPRPLAGSTDTQYF	TGTGCCAGCAGCCCCCGCCCACTAGCGGGAAGTACAGATACGCAGTATTTT
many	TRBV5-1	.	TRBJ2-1	CASSLEWNEQFF	TGCGCCAGCAGCTTGGAATGGAATGAGCAGTTCTTC
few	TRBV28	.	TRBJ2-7	CASSQEGETYEQYF	TGTGCCAGCAGTCAAGAGGGAGAGACCTACGAGCAGTACTTC
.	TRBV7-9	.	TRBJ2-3	CASSPERGGYTDTQYF	TGTGCCAGCAGCCCAGAGCGAGGCGGGTACACAGATACGCAGTATTTT
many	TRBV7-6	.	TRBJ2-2	CASSLVTVNTGELFF	TGTGCCAGCAGCTTAGTAACGGTGAACACCGGGGAGCTGTTTTTT
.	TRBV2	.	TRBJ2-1	CASSESRLEQFF	TGTGCCAGCAGTGAAAGTCGTCTTGAGCAGTTCTTC
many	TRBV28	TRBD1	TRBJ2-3	CASSMTGQVDTQYF	TGTGCCAGCAGTATGACAGGGCAGGTAGATACGCAGTATTTT
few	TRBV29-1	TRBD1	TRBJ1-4	CSVETGTDHEKLFF	TGCAGCGTTGAGACCGGGACAGACCATGAAAAACTGTTTTTT
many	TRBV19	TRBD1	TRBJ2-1	CASSTTGTGRGEQFF	TGTGCCAGTAGTACAACCGGGACAGGGCGCGGTGAGCAGTTCTTC
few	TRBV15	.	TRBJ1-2	CATSAGSDRGYTF	TGTGCCACCAGCGCGGGATCGGATCGTGGCTACACCTTC
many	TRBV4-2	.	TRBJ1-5	CASSQEPGHNQPQHF	TGTGCCAGCAGCCAAGAGCCAGGGCACAATCAGCCCCAGCATTTT
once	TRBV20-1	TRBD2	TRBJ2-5	CSAVPGLAGGFGETQYF	TGCAGTGCAGTCCCGGGACTAGCGGGAGGGTTTGGTGAGACCCAGTACTTC
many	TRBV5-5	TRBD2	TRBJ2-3	CASSSPGLAGGPTDTQYF	TGTGCCAGCAGTAGTCCGGGACTAGCGGGAGGGCCAACAGATACGCAGTATTTT
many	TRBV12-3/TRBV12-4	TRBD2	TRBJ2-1	CASSLVRGAGDSNEQFF	TGTGCCAGCAGTTTAGTGAGGGGAGCGGGAGATTCCAATGAGCAGTTCTTC
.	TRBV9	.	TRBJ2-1	CASSVVGGGHNEQFF	TGTGCCAGCAGCGTAGTCGGGGGAGGTCACAATGAGCAGTTCTTC
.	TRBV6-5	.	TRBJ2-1	CASSYEGGGYNEQFF	TGTGCCAGCAGTTACGAGGGGGGGGGTTACAATGAGCAGTTCTTC
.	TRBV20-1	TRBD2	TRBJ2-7	CSARPHPGGLAYEQYF	TGCAGTGCTAGACCCCATCCAGGGGGACTAGCGTACGAGCAGTACTTC
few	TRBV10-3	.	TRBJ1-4	CAMGDRNEKLFF	TGTGCCATGGGCGACAGGAATGAAAAACTGTTTTTT
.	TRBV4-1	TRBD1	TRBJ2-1	CASSQDQGQGALHYNEQFF	TGCGCCAGCAGCCAAGATCAAGGACAGGGGGCTTTACACTACAATGAGCAGTTCTTC
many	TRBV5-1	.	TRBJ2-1	CASSLETGGNEQFF	TGCGCCAGCAGCTTGGAGACAGGCGGGAATGAGCAGTTCTTC
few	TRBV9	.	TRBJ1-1	CASSFGKNTEAFF	TGTGCCAGCAGTTTTGGAAAGAACACTGAAGCTTTCTTT
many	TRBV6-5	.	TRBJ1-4	CASSYSTGNEKLFF	TGTGCCAGCAGTTACTCGACGGGGAATGAAAAACTGTTTTTT
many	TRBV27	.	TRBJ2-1	CASSSLAVSYNEQFF	TGTGCCAGCAGTTCTTTAGCGGTCTCCTACAATGAGCAGTTCTTC
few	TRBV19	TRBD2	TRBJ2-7	CASSIGLAGVYEQYF	TGTGCCAGTAGTATTGGACTAGCGGGAGTGTACGAGCAGTACTTC
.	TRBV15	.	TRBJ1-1	CATSGEIGVYTEAFF	TGTGCCACCAGCGGAGAGATCGGAGTCTACACTGAAGCTTTCTTT
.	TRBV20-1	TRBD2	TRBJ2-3	CSVIAGGPDTQYF	TGCAGCGTAATAGCGGGAGGCCCAGATACGCAGTATTTT
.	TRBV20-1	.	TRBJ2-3	CSALITTDTQYF	TGCAGTGCACTAATCACCACAGATACGCAGTATTTT
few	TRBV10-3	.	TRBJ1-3	CAITDVGRDPGNTIYF	TGTGCCATCACCGATGTAGGCAGGGACCCTGGAAACACCATATATTTT
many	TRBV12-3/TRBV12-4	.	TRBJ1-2	CASRREANYGYTF	TGTGCCAGCCGCCGAGAGGCTAACTATGGCTACACCTTC
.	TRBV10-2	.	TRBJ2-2	CASSDWTEENTGELFF	TGCGCCAGCAGTGATTGGACAGAAGAGAACACCGGGGAGCTGTTTTTT
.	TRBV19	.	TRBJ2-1	CASSIEREPRNEQFF	TGTGCCAGTAGTATAGAAAGGGAACCGAGGAATGAGCAGTTCTTC
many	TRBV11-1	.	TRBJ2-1	CASSLGVLLLLAYNEQFF	TGTGCCAGCAGCTTAGGCGTGTTACTCCTTTTGGCTTACAATGAGCAGTTCTTC
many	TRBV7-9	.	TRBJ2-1	CASSFHTGAFF	TGTGCCAGCAGCTTCCATACAGGAGCGTTCTTC
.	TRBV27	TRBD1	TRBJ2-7	CASSLSTGGRSYEQYF	TGTGCCAGCAGTTTATCCACAGGGGGCCGGTCCTACGAGCAGTACTTC
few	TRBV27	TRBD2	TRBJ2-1	CASSLILAGVYNEQFF	TGTGCCAGCAGTTTAATTCTAGCGGGAGTCTACAATGAGCAGTTCTTC
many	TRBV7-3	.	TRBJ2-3	CASSPNAQDTQYF	TGTGCCAGCAGCCCTAATGCCCAAGATACGCAGTATTTT
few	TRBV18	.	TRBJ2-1	CASSPPTGPGEQFF	TGTGCCAGCTCACCACCGACCGGGCCGGGTGAGCAGTTCTTC
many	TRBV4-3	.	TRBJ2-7	CASSQDQSRPTYEQYF	TGCGCCAGCAGCCAAGATCAATCGAGGCCAACCTACGAGCAGTACTTC
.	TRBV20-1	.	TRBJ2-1	CSARVESASEAYNEQFF	TGCAGTGCTAGAGTCGAGTCGGCTAGCGAGGCCTACAATGAGCAGTTCTTC
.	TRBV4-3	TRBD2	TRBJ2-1	CASSQELAGASTDNEQFF	TGCGCCAGCAGCCAAGAGTTAGCGGGAGCGTCAACGGACAATGAGCAGTTCTTC
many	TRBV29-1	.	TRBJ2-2	CSVAYQVRELFF	TGCAGCGTTGCCTATCAGGTGCGGGAGCTGTTTTTT
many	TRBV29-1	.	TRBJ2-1	CSVDFRLYNEQFF	TGCAGCGTTGATTTCCGACTCTACAATGAGCAGTTCTTC